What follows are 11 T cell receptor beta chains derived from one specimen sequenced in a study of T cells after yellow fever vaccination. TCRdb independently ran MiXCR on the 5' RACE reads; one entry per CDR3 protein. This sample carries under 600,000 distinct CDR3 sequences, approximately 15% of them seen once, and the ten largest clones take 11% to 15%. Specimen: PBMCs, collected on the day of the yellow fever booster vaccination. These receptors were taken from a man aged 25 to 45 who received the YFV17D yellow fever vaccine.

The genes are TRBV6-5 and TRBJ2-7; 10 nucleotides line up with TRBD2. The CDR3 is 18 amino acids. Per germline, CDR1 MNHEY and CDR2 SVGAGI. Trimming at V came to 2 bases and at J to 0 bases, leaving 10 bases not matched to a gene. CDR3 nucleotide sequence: TGTGCCAGCAGTTACGGCGCTAGCGGGAGAATTGGCTCCTACGAGCAGTACTTC. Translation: CASSYGASGRIGSYEQYF.

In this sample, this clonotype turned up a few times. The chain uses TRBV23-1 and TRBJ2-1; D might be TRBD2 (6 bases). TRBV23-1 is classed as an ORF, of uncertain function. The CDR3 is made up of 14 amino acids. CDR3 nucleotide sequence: TGCGCTGAATGGCGGGGTCCTCCGAACAATGAGCAGTTCTTC. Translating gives CAEWRGPPNNEQFF.

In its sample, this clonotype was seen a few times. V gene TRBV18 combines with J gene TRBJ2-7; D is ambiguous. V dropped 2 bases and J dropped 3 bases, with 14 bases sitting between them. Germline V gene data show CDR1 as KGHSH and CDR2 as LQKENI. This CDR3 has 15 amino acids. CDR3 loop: CASSPGSTSFYEQYF. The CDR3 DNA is TGTGCCAGCTCACCAGGATCTACTTCATTCTACGAGCAGTACTTC.

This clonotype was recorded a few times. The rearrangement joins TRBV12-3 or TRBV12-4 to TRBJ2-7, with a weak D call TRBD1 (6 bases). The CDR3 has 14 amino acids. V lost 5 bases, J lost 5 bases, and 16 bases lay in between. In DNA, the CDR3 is TGTGCCAGCAGTGGGCCAGGGGTAAGCGACGAGCAGTACTTC. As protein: CASSGPGVSDEQYF.

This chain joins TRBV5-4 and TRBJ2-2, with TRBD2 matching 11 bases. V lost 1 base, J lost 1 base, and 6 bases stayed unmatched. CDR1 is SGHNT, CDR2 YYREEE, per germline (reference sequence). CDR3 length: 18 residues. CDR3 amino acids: CASSLNVGLAENTGELFF. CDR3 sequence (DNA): TGTGCCAGCAGCTTGAATGTGGGACTAGCGGAGAACACCGGGGAGCTGTTTTTT.

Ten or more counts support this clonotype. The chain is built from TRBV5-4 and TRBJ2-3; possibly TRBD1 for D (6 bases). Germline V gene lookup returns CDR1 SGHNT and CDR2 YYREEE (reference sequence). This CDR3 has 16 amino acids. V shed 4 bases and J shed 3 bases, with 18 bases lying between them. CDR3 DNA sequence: TGTGCCAGCAGCGTCGCTTCAGGGGTCGGGACAGATACGCAGTATTTT. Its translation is CASSVASGVGTDTQYF.

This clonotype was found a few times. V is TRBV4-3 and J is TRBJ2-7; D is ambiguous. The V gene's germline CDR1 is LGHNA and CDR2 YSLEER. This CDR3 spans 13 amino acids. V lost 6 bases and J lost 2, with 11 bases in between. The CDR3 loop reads CASSREHTYEQYF. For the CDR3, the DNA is TGCGCCAGCAGTAGGGAACACACCTACGAGCAGTACTTC.

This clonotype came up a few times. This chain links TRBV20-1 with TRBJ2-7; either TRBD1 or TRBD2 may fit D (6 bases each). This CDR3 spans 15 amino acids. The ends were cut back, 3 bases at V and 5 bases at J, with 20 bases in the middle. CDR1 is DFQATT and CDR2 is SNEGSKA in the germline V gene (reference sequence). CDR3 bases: TGCAGTGCTAGTGGTGTCCCGGGGGCTTTGGACGAGCAGTACTTC. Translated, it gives CSASGVPGALDEQYF.

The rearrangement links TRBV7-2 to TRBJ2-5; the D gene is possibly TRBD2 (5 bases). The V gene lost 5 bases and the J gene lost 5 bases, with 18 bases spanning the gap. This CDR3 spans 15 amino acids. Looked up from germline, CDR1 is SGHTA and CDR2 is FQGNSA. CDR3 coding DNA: TGTGCCAGCAGCCTGGGCTCGAGCGGCCCGGAGACCCAGTACTTC. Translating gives CASSLGSSGPETQYF.

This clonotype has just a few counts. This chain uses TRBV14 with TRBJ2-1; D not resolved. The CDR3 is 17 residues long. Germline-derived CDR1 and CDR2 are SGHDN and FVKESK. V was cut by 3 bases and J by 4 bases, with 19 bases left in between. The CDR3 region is CASSQFPPPAIYNEQFF. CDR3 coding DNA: TGTGCCAGCAGCCAGTTTCCCCCGCCGGCTATATACAATGAGCAGTTCTTC. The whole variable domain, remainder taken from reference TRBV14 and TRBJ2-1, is EAGVTQFPSHSVIEKGQTVTLRCDPISGHDNLYWYRRVMGKEIKFLLHFVKESKQDESGMPNNRFLAERTGGTYSTLKVQPAELEDSGVYFCASSQFPPPAIYNEQFFGPGTRLTVL.

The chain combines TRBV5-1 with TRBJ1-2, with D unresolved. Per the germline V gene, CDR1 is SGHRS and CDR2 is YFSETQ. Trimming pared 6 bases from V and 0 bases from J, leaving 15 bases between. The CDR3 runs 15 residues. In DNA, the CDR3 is TGCGCCAGCACTCCCCTGGACGGGGCTAACTATGGCTACACCTTC. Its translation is CASTPLDGANYGYTF.